This T cell receptor beta chain was sequenced for a study of blood T cell repertoires in COVID-19. About the study: Acute and convalescent COVID-19 specimens originated in the United States, Italy and Spain. T cells, B-cell-depleted T cells, or PBMCs provided the cDNA or gDNA that served as material.

Authors' methods: Nucleated cell counts were estimated from reference gene primer amplification. Profiled with immunoSEQ multiplex PCR; TCRdb holds only in-frame clones, not every one. V and J calls and clone size are copied from that table; D and trimming were computed from the DNA. Of 96,000 or so clones in the sample, roughly 90% are singletons; the top ten hold approximately 1.7%. The CDR3 is 15 residues long. V was clipped by 5 bases and J by 3 bases; unmatched bases: 3. Germline values: CDR1 SEHNR, CDR2 FQNEAQ (reference sequence). This chain joins TRBV7-9 and TRBJ2-3; TRBD2 aligns across 12 bases. This clonotype was sampled from a man aged 55 to 70 with acute or convalescent COVID-19. Sequencing used peripheral blood. The CDR3 DNA follows: TGTGCCAGCAGCCTGGGACTAGCGGGTACAGATACGCAGTATTTT. It encodes CASSLGLAGTDTQYF. The full variable domain, in which reference TRBV7-9 and TRBJ2-3 provide the parts outside the CDR3, is DTGVSQNPRHKITKRGQNVTFRCDPISEHNRLYWYRQTLGQGPEFLTYFQNEAQLEKSRLLSDRFSAERPKGSFSTLEIQRTEQGDSAMYLCASSLGLAGTDTQYFGPGTRLTVL.